The 8 T cell receptor beta chains reported below all come from one sample, sequenced in a study of cytomegalovirus exposure and HLA in healthy donors. The assay was immunoSEQ multiplex PCR, and TCRdb's table has in-frame clones only and misses some. The sample records over 90,000 clones, approximately 94% being singletons. Sequenced sample: PBMCs. These TCRs come from a woman between 18 and 29 years old in good health and CMV-seronegative.

This chain joins TRBV19 and TRBJ2-7; 11 bases are shared with TRBD2. Germline loops: CDR1 LNHDA, CDR2 SQIVND (reference sequence). The junction had 4 bases not matched to a gene; V was cut back by 4 bases and J by 2 bases. The CDR3 totals 15 residues. The CDR3 reads CASSRVLAGAYEQYF. The CDR3 DNA reads as TGTGCCAGTAGTAGGGTACTAGCGGGGGCCTACGAGCAGTACTTC.

The chain employs TRBV7-9 and TRBJ2-2; 7 positions agree with TRBD2. V lost 8 bases, J lost 2 bases, and 14 bases stayed unmatched. CDR1 is SEHNR and CDR2 is FQNEAQ in the germline V gene (reference sequence). This CDR3 is 17 amino acids long. Here the CDR3 reads CASGVPRAGVNTGELFF. The CDR3 DNA sequence: TGTGCCAGCGGTGTCCCCCGGGCGGGAGTTAACACCGGGGAGCTGTTTTTT.

This clone was observed once. The chain is built from TRBV19 and TRBJ2-4, with 9 bases lining up with TRBD2. Unmatched junction bases numbered 10, after V lost 4 bases and J lost 9 bases. Germline V gene data show CDR1 as LNHDA and CDR2 as SQIVND (reference sequence). The CDR3 covers 15 residues. The CDR3 bases are TGTGCCAGTAGTAGGGCAGCGGGAGGTATCAGCATTCAGTACTTC. Translating it yields CASSRAAGGISIQYF. The full variable domain, its missing parts supplied by reference TRBV19 and TRBJ2-4, is DGGITQSPKYLFRKEGQNVTLSCEQNLNHDAMYWYRQDPGQGLRLIYYSQIVNDFQKGDIAEGYSVSREKKESFPLTVTSAQKNPTAFYLCASSRAAGGISIQYFGAGTRLSVL.

This chain uses TRBV11-2 with TRBJ2-3; 7 nucleotides match TRBD2. The CDR3 spans 14 residues. Germline loops: CDR1 SGHAT, CDR2 FQNNGV. The J segment lost 4 bases and the V segment lost 6 bases, leaving 7 bases of the junction unmatched. CDR3 nucleotides: TGTGCCAGCAGTCGCCGGGACTACTCAGATACGCAGTATTTT. Its translation: CASSRRDYSDTQYF.

This sequence joins TRBV13 and TRBJ2-3; unclear D gene. The CDR3 contains 13 residues. Germline V gene sequence: CDR1 PRHDT, CDR2 FYEKMQ (reference sequence). V was shortened by 3 bases and J by 4 bases, with 8 bases between the two germline ends. Here the CDR3 reads CASSFPSADTQYF. The CDR3 coding sequence is TGTGCCAGCAGCTTCCCGAGTGCAGATACGCAGTATTTT.

The chain has TRBV6-6 and TRBJ2-7; 15 bases agree with TRBD2. Germline V CDR1 and CDR2: MNHNY, SVGAGI (reference sequence). Trimming cost V 0 bases and J 6 bases; bases outside gene matches: 0. This CDR3 contains 15 residues. CDR3 DNA: TGTGCCAGCAGTTACTCGGGACTAGCGGGAGGCGAGCAGTACTTC. Translated: CASSYSGLAGGEQYF.

The chain has TRBV5-5 and TRBJ1-1; D gene unclear. CDR1 and CDR2 (germline): SGHKS, YYEKEE (reference sequence). CDR3 length equals 14 residues. V shed 2 bases and J shed 0 bases, with 8 bases lying between them. The CDR3 nucleotides read TGTGCCAGCAGCTTTGTCAGTATGAACACTGAAGCTTTCTTT. Residues: CASSFVSMNTEAFF.

V usage is TRBV7-2 and J usage is TRBJ1-1; weak D call: TRBD1 (6 bases). The V end was cut by 5 bases, the J end by 0 bases, with 13 bases between. Germline loops: CDR1 SGHTA, CDR2 FQGNSA. The CDR3 sequence is 15 residues long. CDR3 residues: CASSLRQALNTEAFF. Here the CDR3 DNA reads TGTGCCAGCAGCCTCAGACAGGCCCTGAACACTGAAGCTTTCTTT.